This TCR beta chain was retrieved from a study of radiotherapy plus CTLA-4 blockade in lung cancer. Study-wide findings and caveats: Subsequent to radiotherapy plus ipilimumab, tumor-derived TCR clones underwent expansion in blood.

Measured with immunoSEQ multiplex PCR; TCRdb has only the in-frame clones, and not every one. The sample holds some 90,000 clones; approximately 83% are singletons and the top ten take approximately 2.2%. CDR1 and CDR2 from the germline V gene are LGHNA and YNFKEQ. Trimming took 4 bases from V and 3 from J, leaving 19 bases between them. The CDR3 extends over 17 amino acids. Chemo-refractory metastatic non-small-cell lung cancer patients were treated with focal radiation plus CTLA-4 blockade with ipilimumab. Note on this clone: Its antigen is unknown.

This chain joins TRBV4-2 and TRBJ1-5; weak D call: TRBD1 (5 bases). This TCR derives from a human donor with non-small cell lung cancer who had a partial response to radiotherapy plus ipilimumab. The sample here was peripheral blood, taken from a patient treated with radiotherapy plus ipilimumab. CDR3 sequence (DNA): TGTGCCAGCAGCCCGATCAGGGCGGGATCGAACAATCAGCCCCAGCATTTT. It is translated as CASSPIRAGSNNQPQHF.